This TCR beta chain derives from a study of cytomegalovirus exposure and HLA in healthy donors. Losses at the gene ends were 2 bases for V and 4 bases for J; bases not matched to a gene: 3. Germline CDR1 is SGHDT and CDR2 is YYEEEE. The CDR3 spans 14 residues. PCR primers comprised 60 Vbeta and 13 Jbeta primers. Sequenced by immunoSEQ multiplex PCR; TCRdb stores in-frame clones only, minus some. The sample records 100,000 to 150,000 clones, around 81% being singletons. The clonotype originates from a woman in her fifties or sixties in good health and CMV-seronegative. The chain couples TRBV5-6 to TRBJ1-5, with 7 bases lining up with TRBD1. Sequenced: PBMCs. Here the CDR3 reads CASSLDRVNQPQHF. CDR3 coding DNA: TGTGCCAGCAGCTTAGACAGGGTAAATCAGCCCCAGCATTTT.